A single sample is the source of the 27 T cell receptor beta chains below, sequenced in a study of cytotoxic CD8 clonotypes in ibrutinib-treated CLL (dated by TCRdb to about 2021). Libraries were constructed by the immunoSEQ multiplex PCR assay. Held by TCRdb, this immuneACCESS table contains in-frame sequences only and omits some clones. Under half of the omission traces to an unresolved V gene where checked; the cause of the rest is unknown. The sample profile shows approximately 340,000 clones; 60% to 80% of them were found once. The ten most abundant clones make up roughly 6% of the sample. Sequenced material: PBMCs, taken after 36 months of ibrutinib treatment. These receptors originate from a human donor with chronic lymphocytic leukemia.

The chain carries TRBV7-2 and TRBJ2-6, with D perhaps being TRBD1 or TRBD2 (5 bases each). V was cut by 1 base and J by 0 bases, with 10 bases left in between. This CDR3 is built from 17 residues. The germline CDR1 and CDR2 sequences are SGHTA and FQGNSA. The CDR3 DNA reads as TGTGCCAGCAGCTTAGAGGGACGGGGCTCTGGGGCCAACGTCCTGACTTTC. It is translated as CASSLEGRGSGANVLTF.

This clone has a handful of counts. This sequence joins TRBV10-3 and TRBJ2-5; TRBD2 aligns across 9 bases. The CDR3 extends over 14 amino acids. Per the germline V gene, CDR1 is ENHRY and CDR2 is SYGVKD. Trimming removed 4 bases from V and 3 bases from J; junction bases left unmatched: 3. The CDR3 DNA follows: TGTGCCATCAGTGCGCTAGCGGGGAAAGAGACCCAGTACTTC. Protein sequence: CAISALAGKETQYF.

V is TRBV4-1 and J is TRBJ2-7; the D gene is possibly TRBD2 (5 bases). Germline values: CDR1 MGHRA, CDR2 YSYEKL. This CDR3 is built from 17 residues. V was trimmed by 3 bases and J by 1 base, leaving 19 bases between them. CDR3: CASSHRSRAGGSYEQYF. CDR3 bases: TGCGCCAGCAGCCACCGATCTAGGGCAGGAGGATCCTACGAGCAGTACTTC.

This clone was recorded a few times. The genes are TRBV6-5 and TRBJ1-2; D is uncertain. V was cut by 4 bases and J by 5 bases, with 17 bases left in between. The germline V gene has CDR1 MNHEY and CDR2 SVGAGI. This CDR3 spans 15 amino acids. CDR3 loop: CASSSRATPLYGYTF. The CDR3, as DNA: TGTGCCAGCAGTTCCCGGGCTACCCCGCTTTATGGCTACACCTTC.

The chain combines TRBV5-5 with TRBJ1-2; 7 bases map to TRBD1. The CDR3 sequence is 14 residues long. The germline gives CDR1 SGHKS, CDR2 YYEKEE (reference sequence). Trimming removed 0 bases from V and 6 bases from J; junction bases left unmatched: 5. Here the CDR3 reads CASSLDRGIHGYTF. CDR3 coding DNA: TGTGCCAGCAGCTTGGACAGGGGTATCCATGGCTACACCTTC.

This chain connects TRBV7-2 to TRBJ2-1; a weak D match, TRBD1 (6 bases). The V and J ends lost 1 base and 9 bases respectively, with 22 bases between them. The CDR3 covers 17 residues. Germline V gives CDR1 SGHTA, CDR2 FQGNSA. For the CDR3, the DNA is TGTGCCAGCAGCTTAGACAGGGTCAGCCCTAAGGGGAGTGAGCAGTTCTTC. It yields the protein CASSLDRVSPKGSEQFF.

The rearrangement uses TRBV6-4 and TRBJ1-2; TRBD1 is a possible D gene (6 bases). This CDR3 spans 16 amino acids. V lost 6 bases to trimming and J lost 5 bases, with 22 bases between them. Per germline, CDR1 MRHNA and CDR2 SNTAGT. DNA of the CDR3: TGTGCCAGCAGGCCGTGGGGGCAGGGGTCCGAATATGGCTACACCTTC. Translating gives CASRPWGQGSEYGYTF.

The chain combines TRBV10-1 with TRBJ2-7; possibly TRBD1 for D (5 bases). This CDR3 has 14 amino acids. Trimming removed 2 bases at V and 7 bases at J, with 15 bases between. The V gene's germline CDR1 is WNHNN and CDR2 SYGVQD (reference sequence). The CDR3, as DNA: TGCGCCAGCAGTGAGATGGGGCTTTTGGGTGAGCAGTACTTC. Amino acid sequence: CASSEMGLLGEQYF.

The chain couples TRBV2 to TRBJ2-3, with D perhaps matching TRBD1 (6 bases). CDR3 length: 15 residues. Looked up from germline, CDR1 is SNHLY and CDR2 is FYNNEI. V gave up 4 bases and J gave up 0 bases, with 11 bases separating them. The CDR3 reads CASSVQGTSTDTQYF. For the CDR3, the DNA is TGTGCCAGCAGTGTACAGGGAACTAGCACAGATACGCAGTATTTT.

The rearrangement links TRBV29-1 to TRBJ2-7; 11 bases match TRBD2. CDR3 length: 17 amino acids. The germline V gene encodes CDR1 SQVTM and CDR2 ANQGSEA. J gave up 2 bases and V 1 base, and 10 bases lay outside the gene matches. As DNA, the CDR3 is TGCAGCGTTGAAGGAAGGGGACTAGCGGAGGGACCCTACGAGCAGTACTTC. This sequence encodes CSVEGRGLAEGPYEQYF.

The rearrangement uses TRBV9 and TRBJ2-2, with D uncertain. The CDR3 has 15 amino acids. The germline CDR1 and CDR2 sequences are SGDLS and YYNGEE. V dropped 0 bases and J dropped 4 bases, with 10 bases sitting between them. CDR3 protein: CASSVGPESTGELFF. The DNA of the CDR3 is TGTGCCAGCAGCGTAGGCCCGGAAAGCACCGGGGAGCTGTTTTTT.

J is TRBJ2-7 and V is TRBV5-1; D not resolved. Germline V gene lookup returns CDR1 SGHRS and CDR2 YFSETQ. This CDR3 region has 12 residues. V gave up 4 bases and J gave up 2 bases, with 7 bases separating them. The CDR3: CASSPTTYEQYF. The CDR3 region has the DNA TGCGCCAGCAGCCCCACCACCTACGAGCAGTACTTC.

The V call is TRBV15, the J call TRBJ2-2, with 7 bases that match TRBD1. Germline V gene lookup returns CDR1 LNHNV and CDR2 YYDKDF (reference sequence). The CDR3 consists of 16 residues. The junction had 7 bases not matched to a gene; V was cut back by 1 base and J by 5 bases. In nucleotides, the CDR3 is TGTGCCACCAGCAGAGCTGGGACAGTCCAGACCGGGGAGCTGTTTTTT. Its protein product is CATSRAGTVQTGELFF.

V is TRBV6-1 and J is TRBJ2-5; 9 bases align to TRBD2. The CDR3 totals 15 residues. The germline V gene has CDR1 MNHNS and CDR2 SASEGT. The V segment lost 6 bases and the J segment 2 bases; nucleotides outside the gene matches: 7. The CDR3 is CASRRSGGQQETQYF. The CDR3 DNA reads as TGTGCCAGCAGAAGAAGCGGGGGGCAACAAGAGACCCAGTACTTC.

This chain links TRBV9 with TRBJ2-7; no clear D gene. The V gene lost 2 bases and the J gene lost 2 bases, with 8 bases spanning the gap. Germline assignment: CDR1 SGDLS and CDR2 YYNGEE. CDR3 length equals 13 residues. The DNA of the CDR3 is TGTGCCAGCAGCGTTGGGTCAACCTACGAGCAGTACTTC. Its translation: CASSVGSTYEQYF.

The chain couples TRBV5-5 to TRBJ2-7; TRBD1 is a possible D gene (5 bases). Trimming removed 0 bases at V and 3 bases at J, with 13 bases between. CDR3 length: 15 residues. CDR1 is SGHKS, CDR2 YYEKEE, per germline (reference sequence). CDR3 DNA: TGTGCCAGCAGCTTGGAGGTAGGGGTGGGCTACGAGCAGTACTTC. This translates into CASSLEVGVGYEQYF.

The rearrangement joins TRBV9 to TRBJ2-7, with 8 bases lining up with TRBD2. Germline V lookup: CDR1 SGDLS, CDR2 YYNGEE. CDR3 size: 18 residues. V trimming: 0 bases; J trimming: 1 base; junction bases outside the gene matches: 12. For the CDR3, the DNA is TGTGCCAGCAGCGTAGCTTTCGGCAGTAGCGGGAATTCCTACGAGCAGTACTTC. It specifies CASSVAFGSSGNSYEQYF.

This chain connects TRBV18 to TRBJ2-7; the match to TRBD2 covers 7 bases. V gave up 3 bases and J gave up 0 bases; unmatched junction bases: 2. CDR1 is KGHSH and CDR2 is LQKENI in the germline V gene. The CDR3 loop spans 14 amino acids. This chain's CDR3 is CASSPGLVSYEQYF. The DNA of the CDR3 is TGTGCCAGCTCACCCGGACTAGTCTCCTACGAGCAGTACTTC.

The chain links TRBV10-3 to TRBJ2-1; maybe TRBD2 (6 bases). The CDR3 contains 16 residues. CDR1 ENHRY and CDR2 SYGVKD come from the germline V gene. Trimming stripped 4 bases from V and 9 bases from J, with 22 bases between. The CDR3 DNA follows: TGTGCCATCAGTGGTGGAAGCGGGTCCTCACTTGGTGAGCAGTTCTTC. It translates to CAISGGSGSSLGEQFF.

The chain carries TRBV29-1 and TRBJ2-7; TRBD1 is a possible D gene (5 bases). CDR1 is SQVTM and CDR2 is ANQGSEA in the germline V gene. The CDR3 is 17 amino acids. V was trimmed by 7 bases and J by 7 bases, leaving 32 bases between them. DNA for the CDR3: TGCAGCGCCCGAAAATCACGATTGACAGACTCGAAGGTTGAGCAGTACTTC. Translation: CSARKSRLTDSKVEQYF.

J is TRBJ1-2 and V is TRBV4-3; D is unclear. The CDR3 runs to 13 residues. Between the trimmed V and J ends, which lost 1 base and 2 bases, there was a span of 5 bases. Germline-derived CDR1 and CDR2 are LGHNA and YSLEER. The CDR3 sequence: CASSQGRNYGYTF. The CDR3, as DNA: TGCGCCAGCAGCCAAGGTCGAAACTATGGCTACACCTTC.

The chain recombines TRBV7-3 with TRBJ2-7, with D uncertain. Trimming pared 2 bases from V and 6 bases from J, leaving 14 bases between. Germline values: CDR1 SGHTA, CDR2 FQGTGA. The CDR3 sequence is 14 residues long. For the CDR3, the DNA is TGTGCCAGCAGCTTAGGTGGCCGGTGGAGCGAGCAGTACTTC. Translating it yields CASSLGGRWSEQYF.

The rearrangement joins TRBV5-1 to TRBJ2-2, with 10 bases fitting TRBD2. The CDR3 extends over 16 amino acids. The trim removed 6 bases at V and 1 base at J, leaving 6 bases unmatched. CDR1 and CDR2 (germline): SGHRS, YFSETQ. CDR3 DNA: TGCGCCAGCACCCCTATAGCGGGGGGGAACACCGGGGAGCTGTTTTTT. Protein sequence: CASTPIAGGNTGELFF. Full variable domain (remainder filled in from reference TRBV5-1 and TRBJ2-2): KAGVTQTPRYLIKTRGQQVTLSCSPISGHRSVSWYQQTPGQGLQFLFEYFSETQRNKGNFPGRFSGRQFSNSRSEMNVSTLELGDSALYLCASTPIAGGNTGELFFGEGSRLTVL.

The rearrangement links TRBV27 to TRBJ2-7, with a possible D match to TRBD1 (5 bases). V dropped 0 bases and J dropped 4 bases, with 7 bases sitting between them. Per the germline V gene, CDR1 is MNHEY and CDR2 is SMNVEV (reference sequence). The CDR3 is 13 amino acids. The CDR3, as DNA: TGTGCCAGCAGTTTATCGCGACAGTACGAGCAGTACTTC. Amino acid sequence: CASSLSRQYEQYF.

In its sample, this clone was seen a few times. The V call is TRBV13, the J call TRBJ2-1; 12 bases are a match to TRBD2. V was pared by 3 bases and J by 7 bases, with 1 base of the junction left unmatched. CDR1 and CDR2 (germline): PRHDT, FYEKMQ (reference sequence). The CDR3 spans 14 residues. CDR3 amino acids: CASSFGTSGNEQFF. The DNA for the CDR3 is TGTGCCAGCAGCTTCGGGACTAGCGGGAATGAGCAGTTCTTC.

The chain is built from TRBV29-1 and TRBJ2-2, with no clear D. V dropped 7 bases and J dropped 6 bases, with 12 bases sitting between them. The CDR3 covers 12 residues. The germline gives CDR1 SQVTM, CDR2 ANQGSEA. The CDR3 reads CSGFGGAGELFF. Written as DNA, the CDR3 is TGCAGCGGATTCGGTGGGGCCGGGGAGCTGTTTTTT.

The table lists this clone with a few counts. In DNA, the CDR3 is TGTGCCAGCAGCTTATTGGGGGCCGGGGAGACCCAGTACTTC. Translating it yields CASSLLGAGETQYF. The chain has TRBV7-3 and TRBJ2-5, with D possibly matching TRBD1 (6 bases). Germline CDR1 is SGHTA and CDR2 is FQGTGA. The CDR3 loop spans 14 amino acids. Trimming left V 2 bases short and J 5 bases short, with 12 bases between.